This T cell receptor (beta chain) was observed in a study of T cells in Graves' hyperthyroidism and ophthalmopathy. V lost 2 bases, J lost 2 bases, and 2 bases stayed unmatched. This CDR3 contains 15 residues. CDR1 is SGHAT and CDR2 is FQNNGV in the germline V gene. This clonotype was detected many times. Researchers took RNA transcripts and amplified the TCR beta CDR3 regions from them. In the first-round RT-PCR of the TCR CDR3, the HTBI primer set was used. MiXCR, applied by TCRdb to the multiplex PCR reads, yields one record per CDR3 protein. The table has hundreds of thousands of distinct CDR3 sequences, around 14% seen once; the top ten hold about 9.1%. Disease duration under 2 months; hyperthyroidism patients were aged 18 to 65.

The receptor was isolated from a woman aged 18-29 years with Graves' hyperthyroidism. The specimen was blood. J is TRBJ2-5 and V is TRBV11-2, with 10 bases identical to TRBD1. The CDR3 DNA reads as TGTGCCAGCAGCTTATCGGGACAGGGGCAAGAGACCCAGTACTTC. Amino acids: CASSLSGQGQETQYF.